The T cell receptor beta chain under discussion was sequenced for a study of CD8 T cells in Susac syndrome. Study-level findings and limits: In Susac syndrome, CD4+ T cell repertoires lacked any clonal expansion.

As for this clonotype: Its antigen is unidentified.

After extraction with the RNeasy kit, roughly 0.5 to 1 ug of the RNA was reverse transcribed using random hexamers. TCRdb passed the immunoSEQ multiplex PCR reads through MiXCR, listing each CDR3 protein once. The sample contains 100,000 to 150,000 distinct CDR3 sequences, under 96% of which appear only once. The CDR3 length is 17 residues. The germline CDR1 and CDR2 sequences are SGHDT and YYEEEE. The V end was cut by 1 base, the J end by 4 bases, with 20 bases between. This chain links TRBV5-6 with TRBJ1-2; D might be TRBD1 (6 bases). This receptor was taken from a human donor with Susac syndrome. The sequenced sample consisted of CD4+ T cells from PBMCs. The CDR3 reads CASSLLASGTFSYGYTF. The CDR3 region has the DNA TGTGCCAGCAGCTTGTTGGCCTCCGGGACATTTTCCTATGGCTACACCTTC.